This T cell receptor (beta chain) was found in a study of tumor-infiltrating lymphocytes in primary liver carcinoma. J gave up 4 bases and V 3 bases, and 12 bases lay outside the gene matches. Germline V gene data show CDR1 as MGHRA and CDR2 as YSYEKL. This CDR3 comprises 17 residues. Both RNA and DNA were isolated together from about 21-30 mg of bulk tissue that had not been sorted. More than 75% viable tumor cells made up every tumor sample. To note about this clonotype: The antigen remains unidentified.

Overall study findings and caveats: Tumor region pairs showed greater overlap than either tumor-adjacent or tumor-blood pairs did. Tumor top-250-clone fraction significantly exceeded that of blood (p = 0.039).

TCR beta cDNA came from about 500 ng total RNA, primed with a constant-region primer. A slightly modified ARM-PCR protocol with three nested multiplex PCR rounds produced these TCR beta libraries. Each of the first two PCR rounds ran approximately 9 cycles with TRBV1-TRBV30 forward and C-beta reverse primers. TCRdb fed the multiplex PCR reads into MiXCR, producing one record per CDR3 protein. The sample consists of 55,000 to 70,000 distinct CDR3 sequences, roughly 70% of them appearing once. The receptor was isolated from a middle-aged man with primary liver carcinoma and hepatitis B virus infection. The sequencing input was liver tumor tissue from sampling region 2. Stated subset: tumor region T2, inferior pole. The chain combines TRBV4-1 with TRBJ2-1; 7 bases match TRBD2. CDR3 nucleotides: TGCGCCAGCAGCCAGACCATTGCCCTAGCGGCATACAATGAGCAGTTCTTC. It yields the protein CASSQTIALAAYNEQFF.